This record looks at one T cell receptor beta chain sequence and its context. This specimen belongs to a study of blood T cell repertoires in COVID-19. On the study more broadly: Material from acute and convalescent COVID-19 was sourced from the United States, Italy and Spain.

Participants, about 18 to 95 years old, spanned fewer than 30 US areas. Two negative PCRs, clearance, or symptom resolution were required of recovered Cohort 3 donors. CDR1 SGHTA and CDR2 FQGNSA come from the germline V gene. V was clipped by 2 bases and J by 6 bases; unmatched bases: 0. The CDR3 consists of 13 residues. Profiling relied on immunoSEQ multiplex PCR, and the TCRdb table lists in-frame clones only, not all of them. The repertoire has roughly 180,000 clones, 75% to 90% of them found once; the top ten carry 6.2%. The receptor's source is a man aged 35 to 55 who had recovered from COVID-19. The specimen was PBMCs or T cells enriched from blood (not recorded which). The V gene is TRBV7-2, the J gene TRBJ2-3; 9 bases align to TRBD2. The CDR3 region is CASSLSGGDTQYF. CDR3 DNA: TGTGCCAGCAGCTTAAGCGGGGGGGATACGCAGTATTTT.